These T cell receptor beta chains were read from a single sample in a study of CD8+ T cells in alopecia areata. Assay used: immunoSEQ multiplex PCR; TCRdb lists only in-frame clones, some missing. This sample has 150,000 to 200,000 clones, with about 60% found just once. The sequencing used CD4+ T cells sorted from blood, collected at week 0. All receptors come from a human donor with alopecia areata. The CDR3 runs from the conserved cysteine through the conserved F or W. The D gene is left open where the match is weak. Clone size is stated in some rows and not others, as once, few, many or a class when expanded.

clone size: .
J gene: TRBJ2-7
D gene: .
V gene: TRBV30
CDR3 protein: CACTGYYEQYF
CDR3 DNA: TGTGCCTGTACAGGGTACTACGAGCAGTACTTC

clone size: .
J gene: TRBJ2-7
D gene: .
V gene: TRBV20-1
CDR3 protein: CSALRLGEQYF
CDR3 DNA: TGCAGTGCCCTTAGACTAGGGGAGCAGTACTTC

clone size: .
J gene: TRBJ1-1
D gene: .
V gene: TRBV7-9
CDR3 protein: CASSLIVVENTEAFF
CDR3 DNA: TGTGCCAGCAGCTTAATCGTAGTTGAGAACACTGAAGCTTTCTTT

clone size: .
J gene: TRBJ2-1
D gene: TRBD2
V gene: TRBV6-5
CDR3 protein: CASSWVTRGGPHEQFF
CDR3 DNA: TGTGCCAGCAGTTGGGTCACTCGGGGGGGGCCACATGAGCAGTTCTTC

clone size: .
J gene: TRBJ2-5
D gene: TRBD1
V gene: TRBV7-2
CDR3 protein: CASSLVWGTGGGETQYF
CDR3 DNA: TGTGCCAGCAGCTTAGTTTGGGGGACAGGGGGCGGCGAGACCCAGTACTTC

clone size: .
J gene: TRBJ1-2
D gene: .
V gene: TRBV14
CDR3 protein: CASSQDRTYGYTF
CDR3 DNA: TGTGCCAGCAGCCAAGATAGGACTTATGGCTACACCTTC

clone size: .
J gene: TRBJ1-5
D gene: .
V gene: TRBV30
CDR3 protein: CAWSPPGSGKQPQHF
CDR3 DNA: TGTGCCTGGAGTCCCCCAGGGTCGGGAAAGCAGCCCCAGCATTTT

clone size: .
J gene: TRBJ2-6
D gene: TRBD1
V gene: TRBV7-9
CDR3 protein: CASSWGQALSGANVLTF
CDR3 DNA: TGTGCCAGCAGCTGGGGACAGGCCTTATCTGGGGCCAACGTCCTGACTTTC

clone size: .
J gene: TRBJ1-4
D gene: TRBD1
V gene: TRBV5-1
CDR3 protein: CASSQEITGGANEKLFF
CDR3 DNA: TGCGCCAGCAGCCAAGAAATTACAGGGGGCGCAAATGAAAAACTGTTTTTT

clone size: .
J gene: TRBJ2-1
D gene: .
V gene: TRBV30
CDR3 protein: CAWGGPYNEQFF
CDR3 DNA: TGTGCCTGGGGGGGTCCATACAATGAGCAGTTCTTC

clone size: .
J gene: TRBJ2-7
D gene: .
V gene: TRBV30
CDR3 protein: CAWSVGQGPSYEQYF
CDR3 DNA: TGTGCCTGGAGTGTTGGCCAGGGTCCTTCCTACGAGCAGTACTTC

clone size: .
J gene: TRBJ1-1
D gene: TRBD1
V gene: TRBV5-1
CDR3 protein: CASSWRQGPNTEAFF
CDR3 DNA: TGCGCCAGCAGCTGGAGACAGGGACCGAACACTGAAGCTTTCTTT

clone size: .
J gene: TRBJ2-1
D gene: TRBD1
V gene: TRBV29-1
CDR3 protein: CSVAGTGYNEQFF
CDR3 DNA: TGCAGCGTTGCCGGGACAGGATACAATGAGCAGTTCTTC

clone size: .
J gene: TRBJ2-5
D gene: .
V gene: TRBV10-3
CDR3 protein: CASSSRGNGYGETQYF
CDR3 DNA: TGTGCCAGCTCCTCCCGGGGGAACGGCTACGGAGAGACCCAGTACTTC

clone size: .
J gene: TRBJ1-6
D gene: .
V gene: TRBV10-2
CDR3 protein: CASSDITRGSSPLHF
CDR3 DNA: TGCGCCAGCAGTGATATAACGCGAGGGAGTTCACCCCTCCACTTT

clone size: .
J gene: TRBJ2-7
D gene: .
V gene: TRBV9
CDR3 protein: CASSPPWSGFSEQYF
CDR3 DNA: TGTGCCAGCAGCCCCCCTTGGTCCGGTTTCAGCGAGCAGTACTTC

clone size: few
J gene: TRBJ1-3
D gene: .
V gene: TRBV4-1
CDR3 protein: CASSQEGSGNTIYF
CDR3 DNA: TGCGCCAGCAGCCAAGAGGGATCTGGAAACACCATATATTTT

clone size: .
J gene: TRBJ2-7
D gene: .
V gene: TRBV5-1
CDR3 protein: CASSSSYEQYF
CDR3 DNA: TGCGCCAGCAGCTCATCCTACGAGCAGTACTTC

clone size: .
J gene: TRBJ2-2
D gene: .
V gene: TRBV4-2
CDR3 protein: CASSQPGPGAGGELFF
CDR3 DNA: TGTGCCAGCAGCCAGCCGGGACCGGGGGCCGGCGGGGAGCTGTTTTTT

clone size: .
J gene: TRBJ1-2
D gene: .
V gene: TRBV6-1
CDR3 protein: CASSEATQGYGYTF
CDR3 DNA: TGTGCCAGCAGTGAAGCCACTCAAGGATATGGCTACACCTTC

clone size: .
J gene: TRBJ2-3
D gene: .
V gene: TRBV5-6
CDR3 protein: CASSKGDTQYF
CDR3 DNA: TGTGCCAGCAGCAAGGGAGATACGCAGTATTTT

clone size: few
J gene: TRBJ2-4
D gene: .
V gene: TRBV29-1
CDR3 protein: CSVGSGALTKNIQYF
CDR3 DNA: TGCAGCGTTGGATCGGGGGCTTTAACCAAAAACATTCAGTACTTC

clone size: .
J gene: TRBJ2-3
D gene: .
V gene: TRBV30
CDR3 protein: CAWSGQGAPTDTQYF
CDR3 DNA: TGTGCCTGGAGTGGCCAAGGGGCACCCACAGATACGCAGTATTTT

clone size: few
J gene: TRBJ1-1
D gene: .
V gene: TRBV5-1
CDR3 protein: CASSLRPGNTEAFF
CDR3 DNA: TGCGCCAGCAGCTTGCGTCCGGGGAACACTGAAGCTTTCTTT

clone size: .
J gene: TRBJ2-7
D gene: .
V gene: TRBV30
CDR3 protein: CAWSVLAQRYEQYF
CDR3 DNA: TGTGCCTGGAGTGTACTAGCCCAACGGTACGAGCAGTACTTC

clone size: .
J gene: TRBJ2-7
D gene: TRBD1
V gene: TRBV29-1
CDR3 protein: CSVGTGHEQYF
CDR3 DNA: TGCAGCGTTGGGACAGGCCACGAGCAGTACTTC

clone size: .
J gene: TRBJ2-7
D gene: .
V gene: TRBV5-1
CDR3 protein: CASSPAPNRVPYEQYF
CDR3 DNA: TGCGCCAGCAGCCCTGCCCCCAACAGGGTCCCCTACGAGCAGTACTTC

clone size: .
J gene: TRBJ1-5
D gene: .
V gene: TRBV29-1
CDR3 protein: CSVEWAKHNQPQHF
CDR3 DNA: TGCAGCGTTGAATGGGCCAAACACAATCAGCCCCAGCATTTT

clone size: .
J gene: TRBJ1-2
D gene: TRBD1
V gene: TRBV29-1
CDR3 protein: CSVRTGTYYGYTF
CDR3 DNA: TGCAGCGTTAGGACAGGGACGTACTATGGCTACACCTTC

clone size: .
J gene: TRBJ2-1
D gene: .
V gene: TRBV7-2
CDR3 protein: CASSSGVFSLF
CDR3 DNA: TGTGCCAGCAGCTCCGGCGTCTTCTCCCTCTTC

clone size: .
J gene: TRBJ2-1
D gene: .
V gene: TRBV11-2
CDR3 protein: CASSFLRGRTAGEQFF
CDR3 DNA: TGTGCCAGCAGCTTCCTCCGGGGGCGTACGGCGGGTGAGCAGTTCTTC

clone size: few
J gene: TRBJ2-3
D gene: TRBD1
V gene: TRBV10-3
CDR3 protein: CAISDADRGTDTQYF
CDR3 DNA: TGTGCCATCAGTGACGCGGACAGGGGCACAGATACGCAGTATTTT

clone size: .
J gene: TRBJ2-2
D gene: .
V gene: TRBV25-1
CDR3 protein: CASSATQGPTGELFF
CDR3 DNA: TGTGCCAGCAGTGCAACACAGGGCCCCACCGGGGAGCTGTTTTTT

clone size: .
J gene: TRBJ2-5
D gene: TRBD2
V gene: TRBV4-1
CDR3 protein: CASSQIGLAGETQYF
CDR3 DNA: TGCGCCAGCAGCCAAATCGGACTAGCCGGCGAGACCCAGTACTTC

clone size: .
J gene: TRBJ2-1
D gene: .
V gene: TRBV25-1
CDR3 protein: CASSEFGSNEQFF
CDR3 DNA: TGTGCCAGCAGTGAATTTGGCAGCAATGAGCAGTTCTTC

clone size: once
J gene: TRBJ2-5
D gene: .
V gene: TRBV5-6
CDR3 protein: CASSLVEETQYF
CDR3 DNA: TGTGCCAGCAGCTTGGTGGAAGAGACCCAGTACTTC

clone size: .
J gene: TRBJ1-6
D gene: .
V gene: TRBV6-6
CDR3 protein: CATSTGTENSPLHF
CDR3 DNA: TGTGCCACAAGCACGGGGACCGAAAATTCACCCCTCCACTTT

clone size: few
J gene: TRBJ1-1
D gene: .
V gene: TRBV5-1
CDR3 protein: CASSLAGRNTEAFF
CDR3 DNA: TGCGCCAGCAGCTTGGCCGGCAGGAACACTGAAGCTTTCTTT

clone size: few
J gene: TRBJ2-5
D gene: .
V gene: TRBV29-1
CDR3 protein: CSGKSVGAGWTQYF
CDR3 DNA: TGCAGCGGCAAGAGTGTTGGCGCTGGGTGGACCCAGTACTTC

clone size: once
J gene: TRBJ2-7
D gene: TRBD1
V gene: TRBV29-1
CDR3 protein: CSVWTGGYEQYF
CDR3 DNA: TGCAGCGTATGGACAGGGGGCTACGAGCAGTACTTC

clone size: .
J gene: TRBJ1-3
D gene: .
V gene: TRBV30
CDR3 protein: CAWRRKGPGNTIYF
CDR3 DNA: TGTGCCTGGAGGAGGAAGGGGCCTGGAAACACCATATATTTT

clone size: .
J gene: TRBJ1-6
D gene: .
V gene: TRBV4-1
CDR3 protein: CASSQRGGGHDSPLHF
CDR3 DNA: TGCGCCAGCAGCCAACGCGGAGGGGGGCACGATTCACCCCTCCACTTT

clone size: few
J gene: TRBJ2-4
D gene: .
V gene: TRBV7-9
CDR3 protein: CASSLVGSKNIQYF
CDR3 DNA: TGTGCCAGCAGCTTAGTCGGGTCCAAAAACATTCAGTACTTC